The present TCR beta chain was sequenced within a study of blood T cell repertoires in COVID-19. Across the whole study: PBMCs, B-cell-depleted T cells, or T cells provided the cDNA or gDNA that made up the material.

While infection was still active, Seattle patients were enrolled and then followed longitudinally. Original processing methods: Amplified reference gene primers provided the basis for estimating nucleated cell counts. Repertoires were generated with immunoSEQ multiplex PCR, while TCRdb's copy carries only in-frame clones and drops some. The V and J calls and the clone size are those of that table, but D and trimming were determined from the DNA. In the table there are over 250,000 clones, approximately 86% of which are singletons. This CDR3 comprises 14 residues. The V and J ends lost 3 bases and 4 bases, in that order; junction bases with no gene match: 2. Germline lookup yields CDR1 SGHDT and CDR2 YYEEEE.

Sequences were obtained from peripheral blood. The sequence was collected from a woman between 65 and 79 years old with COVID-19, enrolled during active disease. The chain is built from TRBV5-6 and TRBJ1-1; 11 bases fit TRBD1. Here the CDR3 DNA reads TGTGCCAGCAGCTGGGGGACAGGGGGCACTGAAGCTTTCTTT. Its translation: CASSWGTGGTEAFF. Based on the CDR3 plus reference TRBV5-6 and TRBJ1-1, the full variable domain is DAGVTQSPTHLIKTRGQQVTLRCSPKSGHDTVSWYQQALGQGPQFIFQYYEEEERQRGNFPDRFSGHQFPNYSSELNVNALLLGDSALYLCASSWGTGGTEAFFGQGTRLTVV.